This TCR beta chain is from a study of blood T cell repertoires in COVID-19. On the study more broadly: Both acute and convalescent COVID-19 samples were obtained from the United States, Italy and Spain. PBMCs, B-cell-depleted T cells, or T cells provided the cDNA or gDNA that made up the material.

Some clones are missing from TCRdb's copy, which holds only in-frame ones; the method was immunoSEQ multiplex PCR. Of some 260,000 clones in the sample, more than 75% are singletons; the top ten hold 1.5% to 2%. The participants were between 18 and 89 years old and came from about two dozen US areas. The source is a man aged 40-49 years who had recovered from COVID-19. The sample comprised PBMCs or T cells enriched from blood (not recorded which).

In DNA form, the CDR3 reads TGTGCCTGGAGTGTACTTGGCACCGGGGTGCGGGATGAAAAACTGTTTTTT. The encoded protein is CAWSVLGTGVRDEKLFF. The V call is TRBV30, the J call TRBJ1-4; D gene unclear. This CDR3 has 17 amino acids. V was shortened by 0 bases and J by 6 bases, with 20 bases between the two germline ends. Germline CDR1 is GTSNPN and CDR2 is SVGIG (reference sequence).